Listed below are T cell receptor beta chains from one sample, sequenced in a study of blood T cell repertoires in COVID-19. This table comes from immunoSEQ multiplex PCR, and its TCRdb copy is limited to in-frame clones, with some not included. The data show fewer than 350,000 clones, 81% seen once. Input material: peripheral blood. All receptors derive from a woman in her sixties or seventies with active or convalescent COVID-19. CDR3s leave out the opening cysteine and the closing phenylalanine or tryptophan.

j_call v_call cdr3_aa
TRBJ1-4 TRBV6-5 ASSYTATGSNEKLF
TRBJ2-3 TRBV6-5 ASSTAGISTDTQY
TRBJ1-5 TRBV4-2 ASSPGQGEGLDQPQH
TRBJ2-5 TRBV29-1 SVERRETQY
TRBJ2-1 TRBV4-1 ASSQGTSGGNEQF
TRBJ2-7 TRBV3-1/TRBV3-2 ASREQRSSYEQY
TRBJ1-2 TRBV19 ASSARQGGYT
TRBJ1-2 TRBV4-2 ASSQPNTDGANYGYT
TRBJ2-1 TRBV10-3 AISDDRVGYNEQF
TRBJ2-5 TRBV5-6 ASSLGQGAWLETQY
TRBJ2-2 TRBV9 ASSARGGPHTGELF
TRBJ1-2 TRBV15 ATSRGGIGSYNYGYT
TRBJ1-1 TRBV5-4 ASKPFGGSEAF
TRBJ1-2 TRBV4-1 ASSQGTQGYYGYT
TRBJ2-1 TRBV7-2 ASSPGLAGLEQF
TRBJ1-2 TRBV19 ASSIVGPRGSGYT
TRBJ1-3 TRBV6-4 ASTNGQSRSSGNTIY
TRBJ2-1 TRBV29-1 SVGGTRWNEQF
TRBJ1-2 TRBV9 ASSGKEGQDYGYT
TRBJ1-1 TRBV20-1 SEGKATEAF
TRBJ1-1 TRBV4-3 ASSQGWTRDTEAF
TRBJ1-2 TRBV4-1 ASSQDGERLRGYT
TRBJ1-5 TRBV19 ASSIRSGRGFGQPQH
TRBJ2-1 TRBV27 ASSFPGQGDNEQF
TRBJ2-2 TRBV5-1 ASSPGGAGTGELF
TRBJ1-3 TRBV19 ASSPTGVTGNTIY
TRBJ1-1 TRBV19 ASSYVRNTEAF
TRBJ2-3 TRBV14 ASSSGDYITDTQY